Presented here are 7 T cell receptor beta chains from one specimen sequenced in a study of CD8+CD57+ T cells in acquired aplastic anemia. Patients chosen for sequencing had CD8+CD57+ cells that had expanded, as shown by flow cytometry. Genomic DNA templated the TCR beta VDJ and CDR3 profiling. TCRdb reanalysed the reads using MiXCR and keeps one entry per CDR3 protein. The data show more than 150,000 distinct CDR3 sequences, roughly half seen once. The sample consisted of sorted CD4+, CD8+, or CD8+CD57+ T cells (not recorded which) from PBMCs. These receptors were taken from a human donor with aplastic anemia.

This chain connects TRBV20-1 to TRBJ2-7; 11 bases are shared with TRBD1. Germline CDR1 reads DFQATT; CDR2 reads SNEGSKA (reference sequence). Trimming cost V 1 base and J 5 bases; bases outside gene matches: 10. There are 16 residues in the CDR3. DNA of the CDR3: TGCAGTGCTAGAGGGGTGGACAGGGGGCACGGCGACGAGCAGTACTTC. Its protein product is CSARGVDRGHGDEQYF.

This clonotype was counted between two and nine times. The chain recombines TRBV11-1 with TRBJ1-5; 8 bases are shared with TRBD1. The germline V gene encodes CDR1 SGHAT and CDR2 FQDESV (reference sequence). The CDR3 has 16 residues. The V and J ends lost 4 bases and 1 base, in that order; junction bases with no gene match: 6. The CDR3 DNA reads TGTGCCAGCAGCTACGGGACAGGCGCCAGCAATCAGCCCCAGCATTTT. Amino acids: CASSYGTGASNQPQHF. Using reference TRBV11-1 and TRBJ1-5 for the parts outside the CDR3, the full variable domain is EAEVAQSPRYKITEKSQAVAFWCDPISGHATLYWYRQILGQGPELLVQFQDESVVDDSQLPKDRFSAERLKGVDSTLKIQPAELGDSAMYLCASSYGTGASNQPQHFGDGTRLSIL.

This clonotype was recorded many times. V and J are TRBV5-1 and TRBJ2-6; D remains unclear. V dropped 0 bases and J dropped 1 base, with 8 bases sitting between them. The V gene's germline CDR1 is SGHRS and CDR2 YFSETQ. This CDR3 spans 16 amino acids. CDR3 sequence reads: CASSLDPLSGANVLTF. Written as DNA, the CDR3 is TGCGCCAGCAGCTTGGACCCCCTTTCTGGGGCCAACGTCCTGACTTTC. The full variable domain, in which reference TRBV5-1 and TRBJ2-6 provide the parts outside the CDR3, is KAGVTQTPRYLIKTRGQQVTLSCSPISGHRSVSWYQQTPGQGLQFLFEYFSETQRNKGNFPGRFSGRQFSNSRSEMNVSTLELGDSALYLCASSLDPLSGANVLTFGAGSRLTVL.

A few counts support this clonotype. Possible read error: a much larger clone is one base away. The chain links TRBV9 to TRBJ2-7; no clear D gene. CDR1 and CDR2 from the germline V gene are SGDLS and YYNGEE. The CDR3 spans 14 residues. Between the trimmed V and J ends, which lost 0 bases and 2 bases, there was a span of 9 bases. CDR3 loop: CASSVALTPYEQYF. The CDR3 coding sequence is TGTGCCAGCAGCGTAGCTTTAACTCCCTACGAGCAGTACTTC.

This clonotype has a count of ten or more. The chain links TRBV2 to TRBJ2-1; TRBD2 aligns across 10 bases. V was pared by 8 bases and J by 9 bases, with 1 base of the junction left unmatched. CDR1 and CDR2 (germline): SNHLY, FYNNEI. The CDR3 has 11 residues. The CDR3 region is CASGLAVEQFF. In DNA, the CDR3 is TGTGCCAGCGGACTAGCGGTTGAGCAGTTCTTC.

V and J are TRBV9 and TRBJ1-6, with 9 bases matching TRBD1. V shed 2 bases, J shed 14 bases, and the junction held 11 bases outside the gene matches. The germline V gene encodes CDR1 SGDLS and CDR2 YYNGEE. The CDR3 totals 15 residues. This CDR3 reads CASSVGTGTIGALHF. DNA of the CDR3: TGTGCCAGCAGCGTCGGGACAGGGACCATAGGGGCCCTCCACTTT.

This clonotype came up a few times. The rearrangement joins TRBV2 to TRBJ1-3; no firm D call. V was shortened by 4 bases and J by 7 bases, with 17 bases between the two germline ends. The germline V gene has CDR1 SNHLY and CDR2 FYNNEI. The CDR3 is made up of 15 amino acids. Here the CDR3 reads CASSVTSGVGNTIYF. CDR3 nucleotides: TGTGCCAGCAGTGTAACTAGCGGGGTGGGGAACACCATATATTTT.